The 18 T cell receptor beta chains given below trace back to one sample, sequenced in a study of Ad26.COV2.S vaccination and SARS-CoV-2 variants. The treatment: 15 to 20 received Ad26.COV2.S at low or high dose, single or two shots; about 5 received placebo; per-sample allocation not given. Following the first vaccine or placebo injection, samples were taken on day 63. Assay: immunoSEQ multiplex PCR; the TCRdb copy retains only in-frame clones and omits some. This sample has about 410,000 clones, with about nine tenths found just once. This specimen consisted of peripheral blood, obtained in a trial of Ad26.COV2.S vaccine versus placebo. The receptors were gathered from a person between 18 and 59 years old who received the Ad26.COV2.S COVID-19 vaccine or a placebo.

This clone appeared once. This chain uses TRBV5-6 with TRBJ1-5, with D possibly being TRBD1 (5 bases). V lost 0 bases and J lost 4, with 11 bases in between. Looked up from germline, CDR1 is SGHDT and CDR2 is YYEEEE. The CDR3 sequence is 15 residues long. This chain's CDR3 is CASSLGGRFNQPQHF. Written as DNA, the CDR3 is TGTGCCAGCAGCTTGGGGGGACGGTTTAATCAGCCCCAGCATTTT.

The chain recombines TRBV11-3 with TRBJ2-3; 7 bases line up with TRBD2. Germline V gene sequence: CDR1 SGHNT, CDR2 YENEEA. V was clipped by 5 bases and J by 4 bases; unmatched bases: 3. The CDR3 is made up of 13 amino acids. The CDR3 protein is CASSITSADTQYF. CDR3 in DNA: TGTGCCAGCAGCATTACTAGCGCAGATACGCAGTATTTT.

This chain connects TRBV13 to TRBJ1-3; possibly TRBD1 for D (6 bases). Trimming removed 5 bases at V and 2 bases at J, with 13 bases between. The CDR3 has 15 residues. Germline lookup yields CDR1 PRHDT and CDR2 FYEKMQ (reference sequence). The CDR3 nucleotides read TGTGCCAGCAGCCCTGGGACACTTGCTGGAAACACCATATATTTT. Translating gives CASSPGTLAGNTIYF.

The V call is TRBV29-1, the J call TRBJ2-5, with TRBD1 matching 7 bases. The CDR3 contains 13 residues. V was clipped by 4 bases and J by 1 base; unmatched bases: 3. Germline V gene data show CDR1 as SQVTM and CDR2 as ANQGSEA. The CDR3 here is CSVAGQVQETQYF. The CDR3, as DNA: TGCAGCGTTGCCGGACAGGTCCAAGAGACCCAGTACTTC.

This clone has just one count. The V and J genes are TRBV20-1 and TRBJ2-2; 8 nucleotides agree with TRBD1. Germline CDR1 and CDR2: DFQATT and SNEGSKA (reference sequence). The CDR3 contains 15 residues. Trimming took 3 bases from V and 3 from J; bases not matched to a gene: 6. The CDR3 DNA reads TGCAGTGCTAGTGTGCAGGGGGCTCACACCGGGGAGCTGTTTTTT. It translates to CSASVQGAHTGELFF.

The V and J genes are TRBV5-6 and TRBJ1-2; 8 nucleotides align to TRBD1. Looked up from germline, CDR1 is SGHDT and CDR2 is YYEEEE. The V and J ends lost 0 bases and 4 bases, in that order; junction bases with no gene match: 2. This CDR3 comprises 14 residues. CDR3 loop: CASSLDRGAYGYTF. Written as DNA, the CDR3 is TGTGCCAGCAGCTTGGACAGGGGGGCCTATGGCTACACCTTC.

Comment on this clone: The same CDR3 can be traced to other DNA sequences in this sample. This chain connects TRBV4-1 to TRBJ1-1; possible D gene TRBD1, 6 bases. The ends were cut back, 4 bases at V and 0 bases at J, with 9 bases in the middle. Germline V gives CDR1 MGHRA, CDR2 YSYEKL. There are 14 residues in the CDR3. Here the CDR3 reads CASSPGTLNTEAFF. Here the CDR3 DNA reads TGCGCCAGCAGCCCAGGGACATTGAACACTGAAGCTTTCTTT.

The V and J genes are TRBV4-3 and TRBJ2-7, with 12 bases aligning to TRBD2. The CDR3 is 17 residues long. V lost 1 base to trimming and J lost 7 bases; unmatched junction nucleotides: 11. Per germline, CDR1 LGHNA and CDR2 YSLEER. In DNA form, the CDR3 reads TGCGCCAGCAGCCAAGGGACTAGCGGGATCGGTCCCTGGGAGCAGTACTTC. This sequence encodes CASSQGTSGIGPWEQYF.

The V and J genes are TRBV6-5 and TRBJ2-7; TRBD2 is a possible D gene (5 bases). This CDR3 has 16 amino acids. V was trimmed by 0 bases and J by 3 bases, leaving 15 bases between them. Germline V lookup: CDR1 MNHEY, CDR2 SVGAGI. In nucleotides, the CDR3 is TGTGCCAGCAGTTACTCTCTGGCCGGGAAGGACTACGAGCAGTACTTC. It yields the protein CASSYSLAGKDYEQYF.

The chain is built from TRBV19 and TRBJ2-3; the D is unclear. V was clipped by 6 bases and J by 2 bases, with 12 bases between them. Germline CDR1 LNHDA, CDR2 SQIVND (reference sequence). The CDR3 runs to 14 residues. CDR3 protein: CASRNTYYTDTQYF. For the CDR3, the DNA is TGTGCCAGTAGAAATACCTACTACACAGATACGCAGTATTTT.

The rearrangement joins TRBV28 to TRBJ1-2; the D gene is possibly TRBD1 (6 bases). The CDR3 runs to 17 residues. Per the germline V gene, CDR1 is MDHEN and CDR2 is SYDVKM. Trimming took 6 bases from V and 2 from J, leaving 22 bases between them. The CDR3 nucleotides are TGTGCCAGCAGCCGACCCGGGACACTCTTTAAGAACTATGGCTACACCTTC. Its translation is CASSRPGTLFKNYGYTF.

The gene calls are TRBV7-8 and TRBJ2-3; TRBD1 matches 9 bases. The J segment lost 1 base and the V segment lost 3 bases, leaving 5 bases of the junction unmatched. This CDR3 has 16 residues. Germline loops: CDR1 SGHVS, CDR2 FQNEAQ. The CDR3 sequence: CASSFDTGGGTDTQYF. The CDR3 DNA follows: TGTGCCAGCAGCTTCGATACAGGGGGCGGCACAGATACGCAGTATTTT.

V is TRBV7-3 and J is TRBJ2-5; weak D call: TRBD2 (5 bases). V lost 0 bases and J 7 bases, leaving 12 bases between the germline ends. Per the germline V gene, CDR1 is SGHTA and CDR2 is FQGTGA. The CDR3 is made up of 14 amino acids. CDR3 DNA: TGTGCCAGCAGCTTAACGACGGAGGCTGGGACCCAGTACTTC. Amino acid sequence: CASSLTTEAGTQYF.

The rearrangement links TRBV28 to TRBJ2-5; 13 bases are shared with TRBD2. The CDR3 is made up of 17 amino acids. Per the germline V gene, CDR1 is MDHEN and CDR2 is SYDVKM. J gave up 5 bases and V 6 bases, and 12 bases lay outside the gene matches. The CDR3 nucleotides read TGTGCCAGCAGGGAATCGGGACTAGCGGGATTCGGGGAGACCCAGTACTTC. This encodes CASRESGLAGFGETQYF.

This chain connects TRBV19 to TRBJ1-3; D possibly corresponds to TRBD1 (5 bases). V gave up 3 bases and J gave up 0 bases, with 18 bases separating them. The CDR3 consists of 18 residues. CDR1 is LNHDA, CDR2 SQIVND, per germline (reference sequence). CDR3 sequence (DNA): TGTGCCAGTAGTATGGGCCAACCGACAGCCTCCTCTGGAAACACCATATATTTT. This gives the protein CASSMGQPTASSGNTIYF.

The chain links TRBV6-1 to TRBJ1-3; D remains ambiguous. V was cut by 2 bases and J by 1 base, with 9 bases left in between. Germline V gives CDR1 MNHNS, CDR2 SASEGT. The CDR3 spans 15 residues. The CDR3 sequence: CASSEPPGSGNTIYF. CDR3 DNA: TGTGCCAGCAGTGAACCGCCCGGGTCTGGAAACACCATATATTTT.

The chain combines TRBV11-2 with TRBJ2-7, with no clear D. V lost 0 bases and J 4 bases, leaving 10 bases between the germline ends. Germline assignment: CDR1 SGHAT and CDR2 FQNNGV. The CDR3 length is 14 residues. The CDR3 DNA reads TGTGCCAGCAGCTTAGAGTCGTCAGGTTACGAGCAGTACTTC. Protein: CASSLESSGYEQYF.

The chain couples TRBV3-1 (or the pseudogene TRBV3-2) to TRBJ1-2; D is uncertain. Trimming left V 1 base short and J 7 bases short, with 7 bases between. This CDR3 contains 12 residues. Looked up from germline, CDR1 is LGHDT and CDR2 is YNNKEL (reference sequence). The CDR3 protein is CASSQGHRGYTF. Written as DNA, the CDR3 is TGTGCCAGCAGCCAAGGGCACCGTGGCTACACCTTC.